A single T cell receptor beta chain is shown here with its context. What it binds is not known. Germline-derived CDR1 and CDR2 are SGHTA and FQGNSA. The CDR3 is made up of 15 amino acids. Trimming took 1 base from V and 2 from J, leaving 9 bases between them. This sample stems from a study of T cells after yellow fever vaccination. Study outcomes and limitations: A minor fraction of clonotypes spanned both CD4 and CD8 compartments. Re-detected after boosting: most primary clones, 96% of CD4 and about 90% of CD8.

TCRdb passed the 5' RACE reads through MiXCR, listing each CDR3 protein once. Of around 600,000 distinct CDR3 sequences in the sample, 10% to 15% were seen once. This chain joins TRBV7-2 and TRBJ2-1; D uncertain. The material sequenced was PBMCs, taken on the day of the yellow fever booster vaccination. This clonotype was obtained from a young man who received the YFV17D yellow fever vaccine. The CDR3 coding sequence is TGTGCCAGCAGCTTAGTTGGTCTGACCTACAATGAGCAGTTCTTC. Translation gives CASSLVGLTYNEQFF.